Detailed here is one T cell receptor beta chain. Its antigen is as yet unknown. Amplification used 60 Vbeta primers and 13 Jbeta primers. Measured with immunoSEQ multiplex PCR; TCRdb has only the in-frame clones, and not every one. The sample contains about 200,000 clones, roughly 80% of which appear only once. This specimen belongs to a study of cytomegalovirus exposure and HLA in healthy donors. In the study overall: In an early release, HLA-typed donors contributed some 80 million unique TCR sequences.

V lost 4 bases to trimming and J lost 4 bases; unmatched junction nucleotides: 4. This CDR3 is 15 amino acids long. Germline loops: CDR1 LNHNV, CDR2 YYDKDF (reference sequence). Study conclusions and caveats: Later work found most CMV-associated TCR beta chains apparently HLA-restricted. A later analysis, which compared TCR beta chains of equal frequency, found the HLA-associated ones more clonally expanded. A list of around 160 TCR beta chains associated with cytomegalovirus was given.

The source is a man aged 25 to 45 in good health and CMV-seronegative. The sequenced sample was PBMCs. The rearrangement uses TRBV15 and TRBJ2-3, with TRBD1 identical over 11 bases. For the CDR3, the DNA is TGTGCCACCAGCAACGGACAGGGGGCCCCAGATACGCAGTATTTT. Amino acids: CATSNGQGAPDTQYF.